The clone carrying this T cell receptor beta chain is classed as medium-sized. Antigen: not known. Described treatment: skin biopsy from PPD injection site in Mantoux-positive individual. TCR cDNA received a 3' ligated oligonucleotide that carried a UMI. Skin biopsies came from PPD injection sites in Mantoux-positive individuals. The sample originates from a study of naive and memory T cell subsets. Whole-study findings and limits: Potentially, T cell activation and differentiation skew this RNA-based measurement. More TCRs at tuberculin sites were read as hypersensitivity T cell infiltration.

V was clipped by 4 bases and J by 3 bases, with 9 bases between them. Germline loops: CDR1 SQVTM, CDR2 ANQGSEA. The length of the CDR3 is 12 residues. Ligated cDNA underwent four rounds of PCR with nested alpha and beta constant region primers and SP2. TCRdb recomputed calls from the UMI-ligation and nested PCR reads with MiXCR, one row per CDR3 protein. The top ten clones hold 3% to 3.5% of a sample with around 31,000 distinct CDR3 sequences, 6.7% of them seen once. This receptor was identified in an adult in good health. The gene calls are TRBV29-1 and TRBJ1-1; no firm D call. The sequencing here drew on skin, taken from a tuberculin skin test site. The CDR3 DNA reads TGCAGCGTTGCCGGGATTGACACTGAAGCTTTCTTT. Translated, it gives CSVAGIDTEAFF.